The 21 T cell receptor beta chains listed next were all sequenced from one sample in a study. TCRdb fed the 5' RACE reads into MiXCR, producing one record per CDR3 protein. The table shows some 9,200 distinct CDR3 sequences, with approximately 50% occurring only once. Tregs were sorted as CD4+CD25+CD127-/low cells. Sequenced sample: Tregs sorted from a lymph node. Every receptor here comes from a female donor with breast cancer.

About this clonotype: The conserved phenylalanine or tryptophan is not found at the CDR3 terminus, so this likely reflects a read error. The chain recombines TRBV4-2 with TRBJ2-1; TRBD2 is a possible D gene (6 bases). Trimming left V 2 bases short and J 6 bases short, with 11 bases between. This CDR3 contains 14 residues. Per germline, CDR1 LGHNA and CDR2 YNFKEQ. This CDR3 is CASSQPGLGNEQFL. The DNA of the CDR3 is TGTGCCAGCAGCCAACCGGGACTTGGCAATGAGCAGTTCCTC.

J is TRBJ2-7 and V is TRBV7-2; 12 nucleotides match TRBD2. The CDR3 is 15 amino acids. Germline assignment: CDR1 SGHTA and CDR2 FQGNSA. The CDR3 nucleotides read TGTGCCTGCAGTAACGGACTAGCGGGACTCTACGAGCAGTACGTC. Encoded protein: CACSNGLAGLYEQYV.

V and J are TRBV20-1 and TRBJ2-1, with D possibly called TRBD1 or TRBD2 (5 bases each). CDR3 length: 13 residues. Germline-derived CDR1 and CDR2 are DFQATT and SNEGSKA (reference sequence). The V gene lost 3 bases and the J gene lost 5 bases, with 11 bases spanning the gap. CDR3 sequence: CSASRDANNEQFF. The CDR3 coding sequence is TGCAGTGCTAGTCGGGACGCAAACAATGAGCAGTTCTTC.

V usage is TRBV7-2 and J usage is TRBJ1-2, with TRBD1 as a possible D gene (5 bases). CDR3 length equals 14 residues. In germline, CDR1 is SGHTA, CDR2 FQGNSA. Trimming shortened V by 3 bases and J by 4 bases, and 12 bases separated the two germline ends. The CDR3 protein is CASSFPGRVYGYTF. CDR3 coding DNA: TGTGCCAGCAGCTTCCCGGGACGGGTCTATGGCTACACCTTC.

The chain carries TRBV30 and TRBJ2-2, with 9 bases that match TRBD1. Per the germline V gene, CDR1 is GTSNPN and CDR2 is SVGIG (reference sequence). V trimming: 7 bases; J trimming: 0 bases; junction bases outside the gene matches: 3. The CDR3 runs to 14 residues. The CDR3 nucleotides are TGTGCCTCAACAGGGGGCGCGAACACCGGGGAGCTGTTTTTT. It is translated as CASTGGANTGELFF. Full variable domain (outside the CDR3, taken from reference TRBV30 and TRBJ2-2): SQTIHQWPATLVQPVGSPLSLECTVEGTSNPNLYWYRQAAGRGLQLLFYSVGIGQISSEVPQNLSASRPQDRQFILSSKKLLLSDSGFYLCASTGGANTGELFFGEGSRLTVL.

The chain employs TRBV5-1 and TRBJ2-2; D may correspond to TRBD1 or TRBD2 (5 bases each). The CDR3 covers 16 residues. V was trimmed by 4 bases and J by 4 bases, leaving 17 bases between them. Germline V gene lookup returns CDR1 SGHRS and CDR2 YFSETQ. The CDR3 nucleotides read TGCGCCAGCAGCACCCGGGACCCGATGATCACCGGGGAGCTGTTTTTT. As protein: CASSTRDPMITGELFF.

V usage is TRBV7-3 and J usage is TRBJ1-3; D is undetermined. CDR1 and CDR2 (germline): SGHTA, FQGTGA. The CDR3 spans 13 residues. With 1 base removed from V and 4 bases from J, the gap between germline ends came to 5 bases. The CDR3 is CASSLMSGNTIYF. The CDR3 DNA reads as TGTGCCAGCAGCTTAATGTCCGGAAACACCATATATTTT. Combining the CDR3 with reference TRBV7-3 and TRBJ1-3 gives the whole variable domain GAGVSQTPSNKVTEKGKYVELRCDPISGHTALYWYRQSLGQGPEFLIYFQGTGAADDSGLPNDRFFAVRPEGSVSTLKIQRTERGDSAVYLCASSLMSGNTIYFGEGSWLTVV.

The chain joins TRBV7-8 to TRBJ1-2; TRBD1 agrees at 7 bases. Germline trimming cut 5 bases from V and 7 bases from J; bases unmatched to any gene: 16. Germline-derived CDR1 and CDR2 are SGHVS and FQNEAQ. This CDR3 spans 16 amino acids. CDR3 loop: CASSPGTAQKIGGYTF. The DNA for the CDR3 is TGTGCCAGCAGCCCAGGGACAGCGCAAAAGATCGGTGGCTACACCTTC.

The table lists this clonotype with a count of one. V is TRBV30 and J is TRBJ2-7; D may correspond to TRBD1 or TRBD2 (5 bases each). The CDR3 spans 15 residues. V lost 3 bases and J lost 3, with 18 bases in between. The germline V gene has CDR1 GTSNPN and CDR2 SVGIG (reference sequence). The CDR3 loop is CAWSPGTTGLYEQYF. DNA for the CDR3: TGTGCCTGGAGCCCTGGGACGACTGGACTCTACGAGCAGTACTTC.

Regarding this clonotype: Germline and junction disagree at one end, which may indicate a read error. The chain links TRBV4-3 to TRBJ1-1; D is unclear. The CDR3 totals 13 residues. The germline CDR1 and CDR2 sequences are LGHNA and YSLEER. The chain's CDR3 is CASSQVPGREALF. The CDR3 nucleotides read TGCGCCAGCAGCCAAGTACCCGGACGTGAAGCTCTCTTT.

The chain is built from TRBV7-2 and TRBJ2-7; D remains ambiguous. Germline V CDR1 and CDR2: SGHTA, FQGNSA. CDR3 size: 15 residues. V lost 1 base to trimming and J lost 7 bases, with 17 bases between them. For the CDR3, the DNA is TGTGCCAGCAGCTTAGGTGGTAGGCCCCTACGGGAGCAGTACTTC. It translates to CASSLGGRPLREQYF.

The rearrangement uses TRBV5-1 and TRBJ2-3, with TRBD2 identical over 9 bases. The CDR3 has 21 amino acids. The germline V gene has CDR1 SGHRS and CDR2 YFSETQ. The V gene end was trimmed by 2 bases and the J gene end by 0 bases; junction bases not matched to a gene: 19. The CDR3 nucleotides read TGCGCCAGCAGCTTCCCATTCAAAGCGGTAGCGGGAGCGTTGAGCACAGATACGCAGTATTTT. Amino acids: CASSFPFKAVAGALSTDTQYF.

CDR3 sequence (DNA): TGTGCCAGCAGCTTATCCAGGGGCGGCTATGGCTACACCTTC. Translation: CASSLSRGGYGYTF. The chain is built from TRBV7-9 and TRBJ1-2; a possible D gene is TRBD1 (6 bases). The germline V gene has CDR1 SEHNR and CDR2 FQNEAQ (reference sequence). The CDR3 is 14 residues long. The V end lost 2 bases, the J end lost 4 bases, and 11 bases lay between the germline ends.

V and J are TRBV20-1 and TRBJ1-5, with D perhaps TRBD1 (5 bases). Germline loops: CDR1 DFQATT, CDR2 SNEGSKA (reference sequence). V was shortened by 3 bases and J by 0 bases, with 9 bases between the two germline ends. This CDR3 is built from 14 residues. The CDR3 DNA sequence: TGCAGTGCTAGGTCCGGGGGTAGCAATCAGCCCCAGCATTTT. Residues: CSARSGGSNQPQHF.

The CDR3 reads CASSLVVSVWAGSYNEQFF. Here the CDR3 DNA reads TGTGCCAGCAGCTTAGTGGTTTCGGTTTGGGCAGGCTCCTACAATGAGCAGTTCTTC. V is TRBV7-8 and J is TRBJ2-1; no reliable D call. Germline lookup yields CDR1 SGHVS and CDR2 FQNEAQ. The germline V and J ends were trimmed by 1 base and 0 bases, with 19 bases remaining between them. CDR3 size: 19 residues. Together with reference TRBV7-8 and TRBJ2-1, the CDR3 gives the full variable domain: GAGVSQSPRYKVAKRGQDVALRCDPISGHVSLFWYQQALGQGPEFLTYFQNEAQLDKSGLPSDRFFAERPEGSVSTLKIQRTQQEDSAVYLCASSLVVSVWAGSYNEQFFGPGTRLTVL.

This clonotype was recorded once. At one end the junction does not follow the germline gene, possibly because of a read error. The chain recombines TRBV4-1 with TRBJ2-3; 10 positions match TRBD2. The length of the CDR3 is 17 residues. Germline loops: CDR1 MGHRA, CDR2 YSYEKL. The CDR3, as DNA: TGCGCCAGCAGCCAAGGGGAACTAGCGGGACGCACTGATACGCAGTATTTT. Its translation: CASSQGELAGRTDTQYF.

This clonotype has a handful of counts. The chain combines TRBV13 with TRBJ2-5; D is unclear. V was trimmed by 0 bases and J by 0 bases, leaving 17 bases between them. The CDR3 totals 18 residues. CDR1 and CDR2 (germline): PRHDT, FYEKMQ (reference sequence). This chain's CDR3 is CASSLGLSANSHQETQYF. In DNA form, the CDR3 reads TGTGCCAGCAGCTTAGGCCTCTCAGCAAACTCTCACCAAGAGACCCAGTACTTC.

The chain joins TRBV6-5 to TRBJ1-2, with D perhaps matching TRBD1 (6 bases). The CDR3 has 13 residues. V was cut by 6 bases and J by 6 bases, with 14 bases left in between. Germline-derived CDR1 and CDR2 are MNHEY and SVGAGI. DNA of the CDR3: TGTGCCAGCAGCGGTTTAGGGGACAATGGCTACACCTTC. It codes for CASSGLGDNGYTF.

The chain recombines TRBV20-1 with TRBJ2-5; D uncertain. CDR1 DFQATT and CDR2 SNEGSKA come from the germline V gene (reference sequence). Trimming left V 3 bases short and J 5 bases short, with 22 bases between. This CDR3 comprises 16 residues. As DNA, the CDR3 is TGCAGTGCTAGCGGTTTAGGGTCCGGTTTTATGGAGACCCAGTACTTC. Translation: CSASGLGSGFMETQYF.

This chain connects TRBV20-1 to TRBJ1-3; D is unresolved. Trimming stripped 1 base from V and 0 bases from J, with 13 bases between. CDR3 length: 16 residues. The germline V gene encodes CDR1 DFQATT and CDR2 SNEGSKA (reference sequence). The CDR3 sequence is CSARALLASSGNTIYF. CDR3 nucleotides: TGCAGTGCTAGAGCCCTGTTGGCTAGCTCTGGAAACACCATATATTTT.

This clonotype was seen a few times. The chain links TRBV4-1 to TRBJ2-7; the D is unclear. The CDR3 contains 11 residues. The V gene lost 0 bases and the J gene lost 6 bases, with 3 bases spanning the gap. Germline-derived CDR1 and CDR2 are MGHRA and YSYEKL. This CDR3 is CASSQDSEQYF. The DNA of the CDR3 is TGCGCCAGCAGCCAAGATAGCGAGCAGTACTTC.